Shown below are 14 T cell receptor beta chains from a single sample sequenced in a study of cytomegalovirus exposure and HLA in healthy donors. This PCR relied on a set of 60 Vbeta primers and 13 Jbeta primers. The table came from immunoSEQ multiplex PCR; TCRdb's copy has only in-frame clones and leaves some out. Of about 130,000 clones detected, around 70% appear once; the ten largest clones hold approximately 6.3%. The sequenced sample was PBMCs. Every receptor here comes from a middle-aged man in good health and CMV-seropositive.

This clone was observed a few times. The V and J genes are TRBV19 and TRBJ2-4; 9 bases fit TRBD1. Germline V gene data show CDR1 as LNHDA and CDR2 as SQIVND (reference sequence). After removal of 4 bases from V and 4 bases from J, the junction contained 8 bases not matched to a gene. The CDR3 consists of 16 residues. The CDR3 loop is CASSKLQGARKNIQYF. The CDR3 DNA sequence: TGTGCCAGTAGTAAATTACAGGGGGCGCGAAAAAACATTCAGTACTTC.

This clone has a single count. The rearrangement links TRBV20-1 to TRBJ2-5; D is uncertain. The J call may not be correct, given that the DNA end is closer to TRBJ2-7. The germline CDR1 and CDR2 sequences are DFQATT and SNEGSKA (reference sequence). This CDR3 comprises 11 residues. The CDR3 region has the DNA TGCAGTGCCCCCATCTCCTACGAGCAGTACTTC. Encoded protein: CSAPISYEQYF.

The rearrangement uses TRBV5-4 and TRBJ1-4; D not resolved. The CDR3 totals 14 residues. CDR1 and CDR2 (germline): SGHNT, YYREEE (reference sequence). V was shortened by 4 bases and J by 5 bases, with 12 bases between the two germline ends. The CDR3 region is CASSLPDGNEKLFF. The CDR3 coding sequence is TGTGCCAGCAGCCTTCCTGACGGGAATGAAAAACTGTTTTTT.

This chain joins TRBV5-1 and TRBJ1-2; 10 positions agree with TRBD1. This CDR3 contains 15 residues. The junction had 10 bases not matched to a gene; V was cut back by 4 bases and J by 7 bases. Germline lookup yields CDR1 SGHRS and CDR2 YFSETQ. The CDR3 DNA reads as TGCGCCAGCAGCCTAGTCCCGGGACAGGGGCCTGGCTACACCTTC. It is translated as CASSLVPGQGPGYTF.

The chain recombines TRBV11-2 with TRBJ2-2; D uncertain. Germline V CDR1 and CDR2: SGHAT, FQNNGV. The CDR3 is 16 residues long. Between the trimmed V and J ends, which lost 0 bases and 6 bases, there was a span of 14 bases. CDR3 in DNA: TGTGCCAGCAGCTTAGATGGCATGTTGTCTGCCGGGGAGCTGTTTTTT. Translated: CASSLDGMLSAGELFF.

The chain is built from TRBV7-9 and TRBJ1-2; D may be TRBD1 (6 bases). Trimming removed 3 bases at V and 7 bases at J, with 9 bases between. Germline V CDR1 and CDR2: SEHNR, FQNEAQ (reference sequence). The CDR3 contains 12 residues. The CDR3 coding sequence is TGTGCCAGCAGCTTGGGGGGGGCTGGCTACACCTTC. This sequence encodes CASSLGGAGYTF.

This clone was counted a few times. This chain connects TRBV5-1 to TRBJ2-5; D uncertain. Trimming cost V 0 bases and J 5 bases, with 11 bases left between them. The CDR3 consists of 14 residues. Germline loops: CDR1 SGHRS, CDR2 YFSETQ. As DNA, the CDR3 is TGCGCCAGCAGCTTGGGGTCGGGTCTCGAGACCCAGTACTTC. This codes for CASSLGSGLETQYF.

The chain carries TRBV19 and TRBJ1-2; a possible D gene is TRBD1 (6 bases). Between the trimmed V and J ends, which lost 5 bases and 3 bases, there was a span of 16 bases. The CDR3 spans 15 residues. Germline V lookup: CDR1 LNHDA, CDR2 SQIVND (reference sequence). CDR3 region: CASSPGGLGDYGYTF. The CDR3 region has the DNA TGTGCCAGTAGTCCGGGGGGGCTAGGAGACTATGGCTACACCTTC. Together with reference TRBV19 and TRBJ1-2, the CDR3 gives the full variable domain: DGGITQSPKYLFRKEGQNVTLSCEQNLNHDAMYWYRQDPGQGLRLIYYSQIVNDFQKGDIAEGYSVSREKKESFPLTVTSAQKNPTAFYLCASSPGGLGDYGYTFGSGTRLTVV.

The chain couples TRBV7-3 to TRBJ2-3, with D possibly TRBD1 on 12 matching bases. This CDR3 has 24 residues. Germline CDR1 is SGHTA and CDR2 is FQGTGA. Trimming removed 1 base from V and 1 base from J, with 36 bases in between. This CDR3 reads CASSLIPGQGARGKLAGGTDTQYF. DNA of the CDR3: TGTGCCAGCAGCTTAATCCCGGGACAGGGGGCTCGGGGGAAACTAGCGGGGGGCACAGATACGCAGTATTTT.

V gene TRBV6-1 combines with J gene TRBJ1-2; 9 nucleotides match TRBD1. V shed 3 bases, J shed 7 bases, and the junction held 9 bases outside the gene matches. Germline V gives CDR1 MNHNS, CDR2 SASEGT. The CDR3 is made up of 15 amino acids. CDR3 coding DNA: TGTGCCAGCAGTGAGAACAGGGGGCGCCTGGGTGGCTACACCTTC. It translates to CASSENRGRLGGYTF.

The gene calls are TRBV4-1 and TRBJ2-7; 10 bases align to TRBD2. CDR1 is MGHRA and CDR2 is YSYEKL in the germline V gene. J lost 5 bases, V lost 1 base, and 2 bases had no gene match. The CDR3 length is 14 residues. CDR3 coding DNA: TGCGCCAGCAGCCAAGTTCTAGCGGGAGACGAGCAGTACTTC. It is translated as CASSQVLAGDEQYF.

This clone has only a few counts. The chain is built from TRBV18 and TRBJ1-1, with a weak D call TRBD1 (5 bases). Germline V lookup: CDR1 KGHSH, CDR2 LQKENI. The germline V and J ends were trimmed by 0 bases and 4 bases, with 12 bases remaining between them. The CDR3 has 15 residues. In nucleotides, the CDR3 is TGTGCCAGCTCACCACCTGTGCAGGGCACCACTGAAGCTTTCTTT. Protein sequence: CASSPPVQGTTEAFF.

CDR3 region: CASSAGTGGLYEQYF. In nucleotides, the CDR3 is TGTGCCAGCAGCGCCGGGACAGGGGGCCTCTACGAGCAGTACTTC. The chain joins TRBV9 to TRBJ2-7, with 12 positions matching TRBD1. The CDR3 is 15 amino acids. Germline CDR1 is SGDLS and CDR2 is YYNGEE. With V trimmed by 3 bases and J by 3 bases, 4 bases remained unmatched.

This clone appeared once. The chain combines TRBV20-1 with TRBJ1-4, with D possibly TRBD1 on 6 matching bases. The CDR3 runs to 11 residues. V was shortened by 3 bases and J by 13 bases, with 12 bases between the two germline ends. Germline V lookup: CDR1 DFQATT, CDR2 SNEGSKA (reference sequence). The CDR3 nucleotides are TGCAGTGCTAGTTGGGGGCTTAGACTGTTTTTT. Translation: CSASWGLRLFF.